The clone carrying this T cell receptor (beta chain) is a singleton in its sample. These data originate in a study of blood T cell repertoires in COVID-19. Study-level information: Acute and convalescent COVID-19 specimens originated in the United States, Italy and Spain. PBMCs, B-cell-depleted T cells, or T cells provided the cDNA or gDNA that made up the material.

CDR1 and CDR2 (germline): SGHTS, YDEGEE. V lost 2 bases to trimming and J lost 3 bases, with 9 bases between them. The CDR3 is 15 amino acids. Everyone who took part was about 18 to 90 years old, and they came from about 25 US areas. Symptom resolution, clearance, or two negative PCRs marked the recovered donors of Cohort 3. Clones were sequenced by immunoSEQ multiplex PCR, and TCRdb holds only the in-frame ones, with some missing. The sample lists about 210,000 clones, 85% to 90% occurring once. Sample: PBMCs or T cells enriched from blood (not recorded which). The receptor's source is a man aged 25 to 40 who had recovered from COVID-19. The V and J genes are TRBV5-8 and TRBJ2-6; D is unresolved. The CDR3 sequence: CASSLSQVGANVLTF. The CDR3 DNA sequence: TGTGCCAGCAGCTTATCCCAGGTTGGGGCCAACGTCCTGACTTTC.